What follows describes a single TCR beta chain. Its antigen is unknown. A much larger clone lies one base from this, so it may be a read error. These data are taken from a study of T cell responses to AZD1222 COVID-19 vaccine. The study, taken as a whole, reports: Only 6 or 7 individuals given AZD1222 were seropositive at baseline. Spike-specific TCR breadth and depth went up after people got two AZD1222 doses. Among the donors, most were white British and more were female, and clonal diversity was possibly underestimated.

Repertoires were generated with immunoSEQ multiplex PCR, while TCRdb's copy carries only in-frame clones and drops some. The sample gives roughly 160,000 clones, around 89% of which show up once; 4% to 4.5% is in the top ten. The V end lost 0 bases, the J end lost 5 bases, and 0 bases lay between the germline ends. Germline loops: CDR1 SNHLY, CDR2 FYNNEI. CDR3 length: 11 amino acids. This chain joins TRBV2 and TRBJ2-3; D remains ambiguous. This TCR came from an adult who received the AZD1222 COVID-19 vaccine. Sequencing was performed on peripheral blood, taken 28 days after the second AZD1222 dose. CDR3 nucleotides: TGTGCCAGCAGTGAAGCAGATACGCAGTATTTT. The encoded protein is CASSEADTQYF.